These 22 T cell receptor beta chains were all obtained from the same sample, sequenced in a study of blood T cells in healthy people across ages. Using a J-beta primer mix together with a sample-barcoded 5' primer, a second PCR was run for about 7 to 12 cycles. TCRdb independently ran MiXCR on the 5' RACE reads; one entry per CDR3 protein. This sample has 950,000 to 1,200,000 distinct CDR3 sequences, with roughly two fifths found just once. The source material was blood. The receptors derive from a man between 18 and 35 years old in good health.

A note on this clonotype: Germline and junction disagree at one end, which may indicate a read error. This chain uses TRBV19 with TRBJ1-5, with D possibly matching TRBD1 (5 bases). The germline gives CDR1 LNHDA, CDR2 SQIVND (reference sequence). This CDR3 contains 15 residues. CDR3 coding DNA: TGTGCCGATAGCCAGGGTGTCGAGGGCAATCAGCCCCGGCATTTT. It translates to CADSQGVEGNQPRHF.

The rearrangement links TRBV10-3 to TRBJ2-2, with D uncertain. Germline CDR1 and CDR2: ENHRY and SYGVKD. V lost 0 bases, J lost 2 bases, and 7 bases lay in between. This CDR3 spans 15 amino acids. CDR3 sequence (DNA): TGTGCCATCAGTGAGTCGGGCTTCAACACCGGGGAGCTGTTTTTT. Residues: CAISESGFNTGELFF.

This clonotype showed up just a few times. The CDR3 DNA is TGCAGTGCCACTCCAACCTTCGCTAGCGGGGTGGTAGATACGCAGTATTTT. It yields the protein CSATPTFASGVVDTQYF. The rearrangement links TRBV20-1 to TRBJ2-3; 9 bases fit TRBD2. The length of the CDR3 is 17 residues. The trim removed 6 bases at V and 5 bases at J, leaving 18 bases unmatched. Germline CDR1 DFQATT, CDR2 SNEGSKA (reference sequence).

The rearrangement joins TRBV7-9 to TRBJ1-5; no reliable D call. This CDR3 contains 13 residues. CDR1 is SEHNR and CDR2 is FQNEAQ in the germline V gene (reference sequence). In nucleotides, the CDR3 is TGTGCTGTCGGGGTTTTAGAGGATCAGCCCCAGCATTTT. Its protein is CAVGVLEDQPQHF.

The chain carries TRBV27 and TRBJ2-2, with D hard to call. Germline CDR1 and CDR2: MNHEY and SMNVEV (reference sequence). CDR3 size: 14 residues. The ends were cut back, 10 bases at V and 7 bases at J, with 19 bases in the middle. The CDR3: CATNGLGSGGELFF. CDR3 nucleotides: TGTGCCACCAACGGGCTAGGTTCAGGCGGGGAGCTGTTTTTT.

The V and J genes are TRBV7-2 and TRBJ2-1; no definite D call. The germline V and J ends were trimmed by 1 base and 0 bases, with 10 bases remaining between them. This CDR3 contains 16 residues. Per germline, CDR1 SGHTA and CDR2 FQGNSA. The CDR3 region has the DNA TGTGCCAGCAGCTTAGAAAGGGAAAGCTCCTACAATGAGCAGTTCTTC. As protein: CASSLERESSYNEQFF.

The V call is TRBV7-2, the J call TRBJ2-7; D possibly corresponds to TRBD1 (6 bases). The CDR3 has 14 residues. V shed 1 base and J shed 4 bases, with 11 bases lying between them. Per germline, CDR1 SGHTA and CDR2 FQGNSA. DNA of the CDR3: TGTGCCAGCAGCTTAGGCCAGGGGAAGTACGAGCAGTACTTC. It specifies CASSLGQGKYEQYF.

This clonotype was recorded many times. The J gene is TRBJ1-2, the V gene TRBV27; a weak D match, TRBD1 (5 bases). This CDR3 has 14 residues. Germline V gene lookup returns CDR1 MNHEY and CDR2 SMNVEV (reference sequence). V lost 3 bases to trimming and J lost 2 bases, with 10 bases between them. The CDR3 sequence is CASSFGTGNYGYTF. The CDR3 region has the DNA TGTGCCAGCAGTTTTGGGACGGGGAACTATGGCTACACCTTC.

This sequence joins TRBV2 and TRBJ1-4, with 8 bases matching TRBD1. V was pared by 7 bases and J by 15 bases, with 10 bases of the junction left unmatched. Germline assignment: CDR1 SNHLY and CDR2 FYNNEI. The CDR3 is made up of 12 amino acids. CDR3 sequence reads: CASTIEDRVLFF. CDR3 DNA sequence: TGTGCCAGCACAATCGAGGACAGGGTTTTGTTTTTT.

This chain uses TRBV7-2 with TRBJ1-2, with a weak D call TRBD1 (5 bases). Trimming left V 5 bases short and J 6 bases short, with 16 bases between. Germline CDR1 reads SGHTA; CDR2 reads FQGNSA. This CDR3 has 14 amino acids. The CDR3 region has the DNA TGTGCCAGCAGCCTAGGAGGGGAGTCGGATGGCTACACCTTC. Protein sequence: CASSLGGESDGYTF.

Turning to this clonotype: A read error may account for a junction end that differs from germline. The chain uses TRBV12-3 or TRBV12-4 and TRBJ2-3, with D perhaps matching TRBD1 (6 bases). The CDR3 is 14 residues long. This chain's CDR3 is CASSSHRVTDMQYF. In nucleotides, the CDR3 is TGTGCCAGCAGTTCACACAGGGTGACAGATATGCAGTATTTT.

This clonotype has only a few counts. The V gene is TRBV7-9, the J gene TRBJ2-1, with D tentatively TRBD2 (6 bases). Deletions cut 0 bases from V and 6 bases from J, with 9 bases between. Germline lookup yields CDR1 SEHNR and CDR2 FQNEAQ (reference sequence). This CDR3 contains 14 residues. This CDR3 reads CASSLAPSVNEQFF. CDR3 in DNA: TGTGCCAGCAGCTTAGCCCCTAGCGTCAATGAGCAGTTCTTC.

The rearrangement links TRBV28 to TRBJ1-1, with 10 bases aligning to TRBD1. This CDR3 comprises 16 residues. Germline V gene data show CDR1 as MDHEN and CDR2 as SYDVKM. The ends lost 5 bases at V and 4 bases at J; junction bases unmatched: 10. CDR3 nucleotides: TGTGCCAGCAGTCTTGGGACAGGGGTTTTGGGCACTGAAGCTTTCTTT. As protein: CASSLGTGVLGTEAFF. The full variable domain, completed using reference TRBV28 and TRBJ1-1, is DVKVTQSSRYLVKRTGEKVFLECVQDMDHENMFWYRQDPGLGLRLIYFSYDVKMKEKGDIPEGYSVSREKKERFSLILESASTNQTSMYLCASSLGTGVLGTEAFFGQGTRLTVV.

Remarks on this clonotype: Sequence at one end of the junction differs from germline and may be a read error. The chain uses TRBV4-1 and TRBJ1-5; tentative D call: TRBD1 (5 bases). Germline lookup yields CDR1 MGHRA and CDR2 YSYEKL. This CDR3 spans 16 amino acids. DNA for the CDR3: TGCGCCAGCAACCAAGATCAAGACAGTTCCTATCAGCCCCAGCATTTT. This sequence encodes CASNQDQDSSYQPQHF.

This clonotype showed up just a few times. This chain uses TRBV2 with TRBJ2-3; TRBD1 agrees at 11 bases. Losses at the gene ends were 8 bases for V and 0 bases for J; bases not matched to a gene: 16. Germline loops: CDR1 SNHLY, CDR2 FYNNEI. This CDR3 is built from 19 residues. This CDR3 is CASVVRDRGSWISTDTQYF. As DNA, the CDR3 is TGTGCCAGCGTGGTGCGGGACAGGGGGTCGTGGATAAGCACAGATACGCAGTATTTT.

Only a few counts were recorded for this clonotype. The J gene is TRBJ1-1, the V gene TRBV12-3 or TRBV12-4; a weak D match, TRBD1 (5 bases). The CDR3 contains 14 residues. V was cut by 6 bases and J by 0 bases, with 11 bases left in between. CDR3 in DNA: TGTGCCAGCAGGTCGGGACGACTGAACACTGAAGCTTTCTTT. Amino acid sequence: CASRSGRLNTEAFF.

In its sample, this clonotype was seen many times. The chain is built from TRBV20-1 and TRBJ1-5, with 7 bases lining up with TRBD1. J was trimmed by 5 bases and V by 5 bases; bases with no gene match: 12. The CDR3 is 15 amino acids. Germline V CDR1 and CDR2: DFQATT, SNEGSKA (reference sequence). CDR3 coding DNA: TGCAGTGCTGGGACAGAGAGAGGGATAGATCAGCCCCAGCATTTT. It specifies CSAGTERGIDQPQHF.

The chain uses TRBV20-1 and TRBJ2-1; 7 nucleotides line up with TRBD2. The CDR3 is 12 amino acids. Germline V lookup: CDR1 DFQATT, CDR2 SNEGSKA (reference sequence). The V gene end was trimmed by 6 bases and the J gene end by 10 bases; junction bases not matched to a gene: 9. DNA for the CDR3: TGCAGTGCCGACGGGGGGAAAGGGGAGCAGTTCTTC. Amino acid sequence: CSADGGKGEQFF.

In this sample, this clonotype turned up a few times. The chain couples TRBV4-1 to TRBJ1-2, with D hard to call. Germline loops: CDR1 MGHRA, CDR2 YSYEKL. The CDR3 has 14 residues. Trimming removed 1 base at V and 3 bases at J, with 9 bases between. The CDR3 DNA sequence: TGCGCCAGCAGCCAAGGCTTAGATTACTATGGCTACACCTTC. Its protein product is CASSQGLDYYGYTF.

CDR3 residues: CASSIDGAYEQYF. The CDR3 nucleotides read TGCGCCAGCTCGATCGACGGAGCCTACGAGCAGTACTTC. V usage is TRBV5-1 and J usage is TRBJ2-4; D call uncertain. The DNA end is more similar to TRBJ2-7, so the J call may be wrong. The CDR3 is 13 residues long. The germline V gene has CDR1 SGHRS and CDR2 YFSETQ.

This clonotype was picked up a small number of times. The chain joins TRBV4-1 to TRBJ2-7; the match to TRBD2 covers 12 bases. The J call is in doubt because the DNA end fits TRBJ2-5 better. CDR3 length: 17 residues. Germline V gene sequence: CDR1 MGHRA, CDR2 YSYEKL. The CDR3 nucleotides read TGCGCCAGCAGCCAAGACACTAGCGGGGGGTTTGTAGAGACCCAGTACTTC. Translation: CASSQDTSGGFVETQYF.

This clonotype was detected only a few times. The chain uses TRBV20-1 and TRBJ1-5; tentatively, D is TRBD1 (5 bases). The CDR3 consists of 19 residues. The V and J ends lost 2 bases and 1 base respectively, with 24 bases between them. From germline, CDR1 is DFQATT and CDR2 SNEGSKA (reference sequence). In DNA, the CDR3 is TGCAGTGCTAGATCCCCTTTCCCACTCGGGGGGGAAAGCAATCAGCCCCAGCATTTT. Its translation is CSARSPFPLGGESNQPQHF.